These 8 T cell receptor beta chains originate from one sample sequenced in a study of blood T cells in healthy people across ages. Next came a second PCR, run for roughly 6 to 11 cycles, which used a sample-barcoded 5' primer along with a J-beta primer mix. Each CDR3 protein gets one entry after TCRdb re-called the 5' RACE reads with MiXCR. The sample holds approximately 830,000 distinct CDR3 sequences; about 62% are singletons and the top ten take 25% to 30%. The specimen was blood. Receptor source: a man aged 30-40 years in good health.

The gene calls are TRBV9 and TRBJ2-5; D ambiguous. The CDR3 length is 14 residues. CDR1 is SGDLS, CDR2 YYNGEE, per germline. Trimming shortened V by 0 bases and J by 3 bases, and 9 bases separated the two germline ends. The CDR3 sequence: CASSVGPAEETQYF. Here the CDR3 DNA reads TGTGCCAGCAGCGTAGGACCGGCCGAAGAGACCCAGTACTTC.

A remark on this clonotype: At one end, the junction sequence differs from germline, possibly due to a read error. The chain is built from TRBV6-2 or TRBV6-3 and TRBJ1-2; D uncertain. Per germline, CDR1 MNHEY and CDR2 SVGEGT. The CDR3 covers 14 residues. In DNA form, the CDR3 reads TGTGCCCGCAGTTACTATGCGGAGAACTATGGCTACACCTTC. It is translated as CARSYYAENYGYTF.

CDR3 bases: TGTGCCAGCAGCCCCCGCCCACGGTGGGGTGAGCAGTTCTTC. This codes for CASSPRPRWGEQFF. V usage is TRBV7-2 and J usage is TRBJ2-1; D is undetermined. V gave up 5 bases and J gave up 9 bases, with 17 bases separating them. This CDR3 contains 14 residues. Germline CDR1 and CDR2: SGHTA and FQGNSA.

CDR3 in DNA: TGTGCCAGCAGCTTAGGGGGCCCACTAGCCAAAAACATTCAGTACTTC. This gives the protein CASSLGGPLAKNIQYF. The chain combines TRBV13 with TRBJ2-4; no firm D call. V lost 0 bases and J 0 bases, leaving 9 bases between the germline ends. The CDR3 length is 16 residues. CDR1 is PRHDT and CDR2 is FYEKMQ in the germline V gene (reference sequence).

V gene TRBV5-1 combines with J gene TRBJ2-7; a weak D match, TRBD1 (6 bases). CDR3 size: 17 residues. The V end was cut by 10 bases, the J end by 5 bases, with 31 bases between. In germline, CDR1 is SGHRS, CDR2 YFSETQ. The DNA for the CDR3 is TGCGCCGCCAGCCCCCCGGGACAACAAACCAAGGCCCACGAGCAGTACTTC. Amino acids: CAASPPGQQTKAHEQYF.

This clonotype was seen only a few times. CDR3 in DNA: TGCGCCAGCAGCCAAGAGTCGGGTTCAGAGACCCAGTACTTC. The encoded protein is CASSQESGSETQYF. The chain has TRBV4-3 and TRBJ2-5; D remains unclear. Trimming pared 0 bases from V and 4 bases from J, leaving 9 bases between. Germline V CDR1 and CDR2: LGHNA, YSLEER. This CDR3 region has 14 residues.

The chain recombines TRBV20-1 with TRBJ1-5; maybe TRBD1 (5 bases). The ends were cut back, 3 bases at V and 6 bases at J, with 12 bases in the middle. There are 13 residues in the CDR3. CDR1 and CDR2 from the germline V gene are DFQATT and SNEGSKA (reference sequence). The CDR3: CSASRGDGQPQHF. The DNA for the CDR3 is TGCAGTGCTAGTAGAGGGGACGGTCAGCCCCAGCATTTT.

In its sample, this clonotype was seen a few times. The V and J genes are TRBV29-1 and TRBJ1-5; perhaps TRBD1 as D (5 bases). This CDR3 is 12 amino acids long. Germline CDR1 and CDR2: SQVTM and ANQGSEA. With 7 bases removed from V and 5 bases from J, the gap between germline ends came to 12 bases. Here the CDR3 DNA reads TGCAGCGGGAGGTGGGGGGATCAGCCCCAGCATTTT. This gives the protein CSGRWGDQPQHF.